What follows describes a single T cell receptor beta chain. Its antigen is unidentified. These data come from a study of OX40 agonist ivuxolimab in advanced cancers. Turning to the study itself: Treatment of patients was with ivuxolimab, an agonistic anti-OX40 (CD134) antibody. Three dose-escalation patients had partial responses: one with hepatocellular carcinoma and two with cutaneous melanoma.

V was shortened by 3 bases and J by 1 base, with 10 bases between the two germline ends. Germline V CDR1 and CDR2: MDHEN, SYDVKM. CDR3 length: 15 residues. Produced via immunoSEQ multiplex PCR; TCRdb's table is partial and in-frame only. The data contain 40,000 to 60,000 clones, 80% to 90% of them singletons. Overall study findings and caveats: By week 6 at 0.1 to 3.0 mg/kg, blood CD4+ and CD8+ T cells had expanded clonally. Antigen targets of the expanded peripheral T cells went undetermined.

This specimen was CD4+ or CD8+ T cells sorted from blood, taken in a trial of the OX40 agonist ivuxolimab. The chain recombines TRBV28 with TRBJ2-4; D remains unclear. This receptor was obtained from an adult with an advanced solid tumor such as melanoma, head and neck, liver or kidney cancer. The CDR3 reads CASSLGDGAKNIQYF. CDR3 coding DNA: TGTGCCAGCAGTTTGGGTGATGGGGCCAAAAACATTCAGTACTTC.